This T cell receptor beta chain was captured by sequencing in a study of T cells in Graves' hyperthyroidism and ophthalmopathy. Study as a whole: Prior to any treatment, at the point of initial diagnosis, peripheral blood was collected. Study observations and caveats: Most clonotypes that expanded in the thyroid above 0.001 also showed up in blood. Prediction of ophthalmopathy progression came a median about 6 months pre-onset.

The sample holds many counts of this clonotype. Antigen specificity is unknown. Per the germline V gene, CDR1 is SGHTA and CDR2 is FQGTGA. The V end was cut by 5 bases, the J end by 0 bases, with 24 bases between. CDR3 length equals 19 residues. Clinical symptoms, serum thyroxine, TRAb, thyroid ultrasound and orbital computed tomography informed diagnoses. Authors of the study amplified TCR beta CDR3 regions from RNA transcripts. HTBI primers were employed in a first-round RT-PCR of the TCR CDR3. MiXCR was run by TCRdb on the multiplex PCR reads, yielding one entry per CDR3 protein. Of about 500,000 distinct CDR3 sequences listed, under 20% are singletons.

Sequenced input: blood. This sequence joins TRBV7-3 and TRBJ2-3, with TRBD2 as a possible D gene (5 bases). This clonotype originated in a young woman with Graves' ophthalmopathy. The CDR3 region has the DNA TGTGCCAGCAGCCCCTATTGGGTGGGCCTAGCCACGAGCACAGATACGCAGTATTTT. Translation: CASSPYWVGLATSTDTQYF.